This passage covers 29 T cell receptor beta chains from one sample sequenced in a study of PD-L1 blockade in urothelial cancer. The method was immunoSEQ multiplex PCR; TCRdb's version includes in-frame clones alone and lacks a portion of them. The sample carries some 67,000 clones, 85% to 90% recorded once. The sequencing used PBMCs, collected around atezolizumab (anti-PD-L1) treatment. The source is a man in his fifties or sixties with urothelial cancer.

The chain is built from TRBV4-1 and TRBJ2-1; a weak D match, TRBD1 (5 bases). Deletions cut 1 base from V and 8 bases from J, with 21 bases between. The germline V gene encodes CDR1 MGHRA and CDR2 YSYEKL. The CDR3 is 17 residues long. CDR3 amino acids: CASSQVSWYQGKDEQFF. The CDR3 DNA reads as TGCGCCAGCAGCCAAGTCTCCTGGTATCAGGGTAAGGATGAGCAGTTCTTC.

The chain couples TRBV19 to TRBJ2-2, with D possibly TRBD1 on 5 matching bases. Germline V gives CDR1 LNHDA, CDR2 SQIVND (reference sequence). The CDR3 is 15 amino acids. V lost 7 bases, J lost 6 bases, and 18 bases lay in between. CDR3 DNA sequence: TGTGCCAGTATCCGAGGCCAGGGATCCTCCGGGGAGCTGTTTTTT. Translation gives CASIRGQGSSGELFF.

The chain combines TRBV7-9 with TRBJ1-5; no clear D gene. CDR1 SEHNR and CDR2 FQNEAQ come from the germline V gene (reference sequence). V was clipped by 2 bases and J by 2 bases, with 7 bases between them. CDR3 length: 14 amino acids. The DNA of the CDR3 is TGTGCCAGCAGCTTAACCGGGGGCAATCAGCCCCAGCATTTT. Its translation: CASSLTGGNQPQHF. The full variable domain, completed using reference TRBV7-9 and TRBJ1-5, is DTGVSQNPRHKITKRGQNVTFRCDPISEHNRLYWYRQTLGQGPEFLTYFQNEAQLEKSRLLSDRFSAERPKGSFSTLEIQRTEQGDSAMYLCASSLTGGNQPQHFGDGTRLSIL.

The V and J genes are TRBV9 and TRBJ2-5; 12 bases match TRBD2. V shed 2 bases and J 5 bases; nucleotides not matched to a gene: 7. The germline V gene has CDR1 SGDLS and CDR2 YYNGEE. The CDR3 extends over 16 amino acids. The CDR3 is CASSVSSGGASETQYF. CDR3 nucleotide sequence: TGTGCCAGCAGCGTTTCTAGCGGGGGGGCCTCGGAGACCCAGTACTTC.

The chain employs TRBV2 and TRBJ2-3, with a weak D call TRBD2 (5 bases). Trimming took off 3 bases at V and 0 bases at J, with 7 bases between the two ends. The CDR3 has 14 amino acids. Per germline, CDR1 SNHLY and CDR2 FYNNEI. This CDR3 is CASSDTRSTDTQYF. The CDR3 nucleotides are TGTGCCAGCAGTGACACTAGAAGCACAGATACGCAGTATTTT.

The V gene is TRBV5-4, the J gene TRBJ2-5; 10 bases agree with TRBD2. CDR1 is SGHNT and CDR2 is YYREEE in the germline V gene (reference sequence). The CDR3 runs 14 residues. V shed 4 bases, J shed 7 bases, and the junction held 7 bases outside the gene matches. The CDR3 DNA reads as TGTGCCAGCAGCCGGACTAGCGGCGCTAGGACCCAGTACTTC. As protein: CASSRTSGARTQYF. Full variable domain (missing parts from reference TRBV5-4 and TRBJ2-5): ETGVTQSPTHLIKTRGQQVTLRCSSQSGHNTVSWYQQALGQGPQFIFQYYREEENGRGNFPPRFSGLQFPNYSSELNVNALELDDSALYLCASSRTSGARTQYFGPGTRLLVL.

This chain joins TRBV29-1 and TRBJ2-3, with a weak D call TRBD2 (6 bases). The V gene lost 3 bases and the J gene lost 1 base, with 14 bases spanning the gap. Germline CDR1 and CDR2: SQVTM and ANQGSEA. This CDR3 is built from 15 residues. CDR3 loop: CSVDIRRAGTDTQYF. The CDR3 DNA is TGCAGCGTTGATATTCGGAGGGCAGGCACAGATACGCAGTATTTT.

The chain recombines TRBV5-1 with TRBJ2-3, with a tentative D call TRBD2 (6 bases). V was trimmed by 3 bases and J by 2 bases, leaving 13 bases between them. The CDR3 is 15 amino acids. CDR1 is SGHRS, CDR2 YFSETQ, per germline. The CDR3 bases are TGCGCCAGCAGCTACCAGCGGGCGGACACAGATACGCAGTATTTT. This sequence encodes CASSYQRADTDTQYF.

J is TRBJ2-3 and V is TRBV5-6; D is unresolved. The CDR3 covers 12 residues. Germline lookup yields CDR1 SGHDT and CDR2 YYEEEE. V gave up 0 bases and J gave up 7 bases, with 6 bases separating them. This chain's CDR3 is CASSLDSYTQYF. As DNA, the CDR3 is TGTGCCAGCAGCTTGGACAGCTATACGCAGTATTTT.

V and J are TRBV5-4 and TRBJ2-2, with 9 nucleotides matching TRBD1. The CDR3 extends over 15 amino acids. Germline V gene lookup returns CDR1 SGHNT and CDR2 YYREEE (reference sequence). Trimming removed 0 bases from V and 5 bases from J; junction bases left unmatched: 2. The CDR3 region is CASSLVGTGTGELFF. The DNA for the CDR3 is TGTGCCAGCAGCTTGGTTGGGACAGGGACCGGGGAGCTGTTTTTT.

J is TRBJ2-1 and V is TRBV19; TRBD2 is a possible D gene (5 bases). The CDR3 spans 15 residues. The germline V gene has CDR1 LNHDA and CDR2 SQIVND (reference sequence). The V end was cut by 2 bases, the J end by 3 bases, with 11 bases between. The CDR3 sequence: CASSIISVGYNEQFF. The CDR3 DNA is TGTGCCAGTAGTATAATTAGCGTCGGCTACAATGAGCAGTTCTTC.

This clone was counted once. This chain uses TRBV5-4 with TRBJ1-2; tentatively, D is TRBD1 (5 bases). Germline V lookup: CDR1 SGHNT, CDR2 YYREEE (reference sequence). V lost 4 bases, J lost 4 bases, and 17 bases lay in between. The CDR3 extends over 15 amino acids. The CDR3 DNA reads TGTGCCAGCAGCCCGACAGTCCCTGGAGCCTATGGCTACACCTTC. Residues: CASSPTVPGAYGYTF. The complete variable domain, with remaining parts taken from reference TRBV5-4 and TRBJ1-2, reads ETGVTQSPTHLIKTRGQQVTLRCSSQSGHNTVSWYQQALGQGPQFIFQYYREEENGRGNFPPRFSGLQFPNYSSELNVNALELDDSALYLCASSPTVPGAYGYTFGSGTRLTVV.

Judged by abundance, this clone is medium-sized. The chain is built from TRBV30 and TRBJ1-6; a possible D gene is TRBD1 (5 bases). The ends were cut back, 5 bases at V and 13 bases at J, with 15 bases in the middle. Germline assignment: CDR1 GTSNPN and CDR2 SVGIG (reference sequence). The CDR3 sequence is 12 residues long. The CDR3 bases are TGTGCCTGGGGGGGGAAAGTACGGCCCCTCCACTTT. This encodes CAWGGKVRPLHF.

In this sample, this clone turned up once. This chain connects TRBV2 to TRBJ2-2, with D possibly matching TRBD1 (6 bases). The CDR3 sequence is 14 residues long. With 6 bases removed from V and 5 bases from J, the gap between germline ends came to 13 bases. Germline V CDR1 and CDR2: SNHLY, FYNNEI. The CDR3 sequence is CASSWTDRTGELFF. In nucleotides, the CDR3 is TGTGCCAGCAGCTGGACAGATCGTACCGGGGAGCTGTTTTTT.

This clone was observed a single time. The genes are TRBV30 and TRBJ1-2; a possible D gene is TRBD1 (5 bases). The CDR3 covers 12 residues. Trimming stripped 3 bases from V and 8 bases from J, with 13 bases between. CDR1 is GTSNPN and CDR2 is SVGIG in the germline V gene (reference sequence). The CDR3, as DNA: TGTGCCTGGAGCACAGGTGTTTTAGGCTACACCTTC. The encoded protein is CAWSTGVLGYTF.

This chain connects TRBV9 to TRBJ1-5, with D perhaps TRBD1 (6 bases). The CDR3 loop spans 17 amino acids. The germline CDR1 and CDR2 sequences are SGDLS and YYNGEE. The V and J ends lost 0 bases and 0 bases respectively, with 13 bases between them. DNA of the CDR3: TGTGCCAGCAGCGTAGGTCCTCGGACAGATAGCAATCAGCCCCAGCATTTT. Amino acids: CASSVGPRTDSNQPQHF. Based on the CDR3 plus reference TRBV9 and TRBJ1-5, the full variable domain is DSGVTQTPKHLITATGQRVTLRCSPRSGDLSVYWYQQSLDQGLQFLIQYYNGEERAKGNILERFSAQQFPDLHSELNLSSLELGDSALYFCASSVGPRTDSNQPQHFGDGTRLSIL.

The chain has TRBV5-5 and TRBJ2-1; TRBD1 aligns across 9 bases. This CDR3 region has 15 residues. Germline values: CDR1 SGHKS, CDR2 YYEKEE (reference sequence). The V and J ends lost 0 bases and 3 bases, in that order; junction bases with no gene match: 1. For the CDR3, the DNA is TGTGCCAGCAGCTTGGTGGGACAGGGCTACAATGAGCAGTTCTTC. This sequence encodes CASSLVGQGYNEQFF. The entire variable domain, with the rest obtained from reference TRBV5-5 and TRBJ2-1, is as follows: DAGVTQSPTHLIKTRGQQVTLRCSPISGHKSVSWYQQVLGQGPQFIFQYYEKEERGRGNFPDRFSARQFPNYSSELNVNALLLGDSALYLCASSLVGQGYNEQFFGPGTRLTVL.

The chain links TRBV21-1 to TRBJ1-2. TRBV21-1 is a recognized pseudogene. The CDR3 is 16 amino acids. In nucleotides, the CDR3 is TGTGCCAGCAGCCGCGCGGGCGCACCCCTAATCAACGGCTACACCTTC. Protein product: CASSRAGAPLINGYTF.

V and J are TRBV28 and TRBJ1-4; tentative D call: TRBD1 (6 bases). The germline gives CDR1 MDHEN, CDR2 SYDVKM. Trimming left V 5 bases short and J 3 bases short, with 10 bases between. The CDR3 runs to 14 residues. The CDR3 loop reads CASSEGGSNEKLFF. The DNA of the CDR3 is TGTGCCAGCAGTGAAGGGGGATCTAATGAAAAACTGTTTTTT.

This clone has just a few counts. This chain uses TRBV4-1 with TRBJ1-6; weak D call: TRBD1 (5 bases). The CDR3 totals 16 residues. V lost 1 base and J 9 bases, leaving 16 bases between the germline ends. CDR1 and CDR2 (germline): MGHRA, YSYEKL. The CDR3 DNA reads as TGCGCCAGCAGCCAAGTCCAGGGTTTGGTCCGTTCACCCCTCCACTTT. Protein product: CASSQVQGLVRSPLHF.

V gene TRBV6-1 combines with J gene TRBJ2-1; the D gene is possibly TRBD1 (6 bases). The CDR3 contains 17 residues. Trimming shortened V by 3 bases and J by 3 bases, and 18 bases separated the two germline ends. In germline, CDR1 is MNHNS, CDR2 SASEGT. CDR3 loop: CASSEEISGHLYNEQFF. CDR3 bases: TGTGCCAGCAGTGAGGAGATCTCGGGACACCTCTACAATGAGCAGTTCTTC.

The chain is built from TRBV6-5 and TRBJ2-5, with D perhaps TRBD2 (6 bases). The germline V and J ends were trimmed by 6 bases and 7 bases, with 18 bases remaining between them. Germline loops: CDR1 MNHEY, CDR2 SVGAGI. The CDR3 length is 14 residues. The CDR3 DNA reads as TGTGCCAGCAGCCGGGACTCCGGGATAGGGACCCAGTACTTC. Its translation is CASSRDSGIGTQYF.

This rearrangement joins TRBV27 to TRBJ2-4; 7 bases align to TRBD1. Germline CDR1 and CDR2: MNHEY and SMNVEV (reference sequence). The CDR3 totals 13 residues. Trimming removed 4 bases from V and 5 bases from J; junction bases left unmatched: 2. CDR3 amino acids: CASSSGQENIQYF. DNA of the CDR3: TGTGCCAGCAGTTCCGGACAGGAAAACATTCAGTACTTC.

The table lists this clone with a count of one. This rearrangement joins TRBV9 to TRBJ2-5; TRBD2 matches 11 bases. V trimming: 1 base; J trimming: 4 bases; junction bases outside the gene matches: 9. This CDR3 is built from 17 residues. Germline CDR1 is SGDLS and CDR2 is YYNGEE. The CDR3 loop reads CASSVRGSLAGGETQYF. In DNA, the CDR3 is TGTGCCAGCAGCGTACGAGGGAGCCTAGCGGGAGGAGAGACCCAGTACTTC.

This chain uses TRBV27 with TRBJ2-7; TRBD2 aligns across 16 bases. The trim removed 5 bases at V and 6 bases at J, leaving 7 bases unmatched. CDR1 is MNHEY, CDR2 SMNVEV, per germline (reference sequence). The CDR3 consists of 16 residues. The CDR3 loop reads CASSPGTSGGASEQYF. The CDR3 nucleotides read TGTGCCAGCAGTCCCGGGACTAGCGGGGGGGCCAGCGAGCAGTACTTC.

The chain links TRBV4-3 to TRBJ2-2; TRBD2 agrees at 7 bases. The germline V gene encodes CDR1 LGHNA and CDR2 YSLEER. With 0 bases clipped from V and 0 bases from J, the junction kept 4 bases outside the gene matches. The CDR3 length is 17 residues. The CDR3 here is CASSQDDGTTNTGELFF. CDR3 coding DNA: TGCGCCAGCAGCCAAGATGATGGGACTACGAACACCGGGGAGCTGTTTTTT.

This chain links TRBV19 with TRBJ2-7; D remains ambiguous. Germline values: CDR1 LNHDA, CDR2 SQIVND (reference sequence). The CDR3 extends over 14 amino acids. With 3 bases removed from V and 0 bases from J, the gap between germline ends came to 9 bases. The CDR3 sequence is CASSIQASSYEQYF. DNA of the CDR3: TGTGCCAGTAGTATTCAGGCGAGCTCCTACGAGCAGTACTTC.

This clone was detected once. The chain couples TRBV12-5 to TRBJ2-3; 11 bases line up with TRBD2. This CDR3 is built from 16 residues. Trimming removed 7 bases from V and 5 bases from J; junction bases left unmatched: 11. Germline CDR1 LGHNT, CDR2 FRNRAP. CDR3: CASASFLAGGRDTQYF. The CDR3 DNA reads as TGTGCTAGTGCTTCTTTCCTAGCGGGAGGAAGAGATACGCAGTATTTT.

This chain links TRBV7-8 with TRBJ2-1; 11 nucleotides match TRBD2. V was clipped by 4 bases and J by 4 bases; unmatched bases: 6. The germline V gene has CDR1 SGHVS and CDR2 FQNEAQ. The CDR3 is 16 amino acids. The CDR3 DNA is TGTGCCAGCAGCTCAGTTGCTAGCGGGAGGTACAATGAGCAGTTCTTC. Translating it yields CASSSVASGRYNEQFF.